Shown below are 19 T cell receptor beta chains from a single sample sequenced in a study of blood T cell repertoires in COVID-19 (dated by TCRdb to about 2020). Library preparation was by the immunoSEQ multiplex PCR assay. In TCRdb, the immuneACCESS table is reduced to in-frame sequences with V and J assigned. These tables do not hold every clone; where another copy was compared, an unresolved V gene accounts for under half, and the others remain unexplained. The sample contains about 480,000 clones, 89% of them found a single time. The ten most abundant clones make up roughly 0.9% of the sample. Sequencing input: peripheral blood. The receptor source for this set is a man younger than 30 with COVID-19, enrolled during active disease.

The count of this clone is one. The chain employs TRBV18 and TRBJ2-7; TRBD1 matches 7 bases. The CDR3 is 14 residues long. Germline assignment: CDR1 KGHSH and CDR2 LQKENI. V dropped 2 bases and J dropped 4; count of bases not matched to a gene: 5. Written as DNA, the CDR3 is TGTGCCAGCTCACCATGGGGACAGAATTACGAGCAGTACTTC. Translation gives CASSPWGQNYEQYF.

V and J are TRBV4-1 and TRBJ2-1, with 8 bases lining up with TRBD1. The CDR3 extends over 19 amino acids. Germline CDR1 is MGHRA and CDR2 is YSYEKL. V dropped 1 base and J dropped 3; count of bases not matched to a gene: 14. The CDR3 DNA reads TGCGCCAGCAGCCAAGTTTTCCAAAGGGGACAGGATGACTACAATGAGCAGTTCTTC. The encoded protein is CASSQVFQRGQDDYNEQFF.

The V gene is TRBV3-1 (or the pseudogene TRBV3-2), the J gene TRBJ2-4; D is ambiguous. Germline loops: CDR1 LGHDT, CDR2 YNNKEL (reference sequence). The V end lost 4 bases, the J end lost 1 base, and 20 bases lay between the germline ends. The CDR3 has 18 amino acids. The CDR3 sequence is CASSPTPPGLLAKNIQYF. In DNA form, the CDR3 reads TGTGCCAGCAGCCCAACTCCCCCAGGATTACTCGCCAAAAACATTCAGTACTTC.

The rearrangement links TRBV5-1 to TRBJ2-5; 10 nucleotides align to TRBD2. The CDR3 spans 15 residues. Germline CDR1 and CDR2: SGHRS and YFSETQ. V shed 3 bases and J 7 bases; nucleotides not matched to a gene: 9. This CDR3 is CASSSSLAGRGTQYF. The CDR3 coding sequence is TGCGCCAGCAGCTCCTCACTAGCGGGACGCGGGACCCAGTACTTC.

CDR3 sequence (DNA): TGTGCCAGCAGCGTAGATCCCGCAGGGGCAGGGATGGCTGAGCAGTTCTTC. Translating gives CASSVDPAGAGMAEQFF. The rearrangement joins TRBV9 to TRBJ2-1; tentative D call: TRBD1 (6 bases). The CDR3 contains 17 residues. The germline V and J ends were trimmed by 0 bases and 9 bases, with 22 bases remaining between them. Germline CDR1 reads SGDLS; CDR2 reads YYNGEE.

The chain uses TRBV11-3 and TRBJ2-7; 7 nucleotides match TRBD1. This CDR3 comprises 12 residues. V shed 8 bases and J 1 base; nucleotides not matched to a gene: 2. The germline V gene encodes CDR1 SGHNT and CDR2 YENEEA. CDR3 in DNA: TGTGCCAGCCGGGACAGATCCTACGAGCAGTACTTC. Translating gives CASRDRSYEQYF.

The V and J genes are TRBV25-1 and TRBJ1-2; D remains ambiguous. The germline CDR1 and CDR2 sequences are MGHDK and SYGVNS. The CDR3 is made up of 14 amino acids. Trimming removed 2 bases from V and 8 bases from J, with 15 bases in between. DNA of the CDR3: TGTGCCAGCAGTGAAGTCGGGAATGCGGGGGGCTACACCTTC. Residues: CASSEVGNAGGYTF.

V usage is TRBV7-2 and J usage is TRBJ2-7, with 7 nucleotides matching TRBD1. CDR1 is SGHTA and CDR2 is FQGNSA in the germline V gene. The ends lost 4 bases at V and 3 bases at J; junction bases unmatched: 12. This CDR3 is 16 amino acids long. DNA of the CDR3: TGTGCCAGCAGCTCGAGGGCAGGACAGGCCAACTACGAGCAGTACTTC. This translates into CASSSRAGQANYEQYF.

The J gene is TRBJ2-7, the V gene TRBV19, with D unresolved. Trimming removed 3 bases from V and 7 bases from J, with 13 bases in between. This CDR3 comprises 13 residues. In germline, CDR1 is LNHDA, CDR2 SQIVND (reference sequence). CDR3 sequence (DNA): TGTGCCAGTAGTATTGCGGCCAGCGAGGAGCAGTACTTC. Protein sequence: CASSIAASEEQYF. Drawing the rest from reference TRBV19 and TRBJ2-7, the complete variable domain is DGGITQSPKYLFRKEGQNVTLSCEQNLNHDAMYWYRQDPGQGLRLIYYSQIVNDFQKGDIAEGYSVSREKKESFPLTVTSAQKNPTAFYLCASSIAASEEQYFGPGTRLTVT.

About this clone itself: This sample also contains other DNA sequences that code for the same CDR3. This chain connects TRBV6-5 to TRBJ2-7; 7 bases agree with TRBD2. Germline V CDR1 and CDR2: MNHEY, SVGAGI. The CDR3 sequence is 14 residues long. With V trimmed by 3 bases and J by 3 bases, 5 bases remained unmatched. This CDR3 is CASSYSGGSYEQYF. Here the CDR3 DNA reads TGTGCCAGCAGTTATAGTGGCGGGAGCTACGAGCAGTACTTC.

About this clone: The same CDR3 arises from other DNA sequences in this sample as well. The V gene is TRBV5-1, the J gene TRBJ1-1, with 11 bases identical to TRBD1. This CDR3 has 14 residues. J was trimmed by 4 bases and V by 4 bases; bases with no gene match: 3. CDR1 and CDR2 from the germline V gene are SGHRS and YFSETQ. The CDR3 protein is CASSLGQGGTEAFF. CDR3 nucleotides: TGCGCCAGCAGCCTGGGACAGGGGGGCACTGAAGCTTTCTTT.

V gene TRBV9 combines with J gene TRBJ2-1; D is perhaps TRBD2 (6 bases). Germline V gene lookup returns CDR1 SGDLS and CDR2 YYNGEE. CDR3 length equals 15 residues. Trimming removed 1 base from V and 2 bases from J, with 10 bases in between. The CDR3 DNA sequence: TGTGCCAGCAGCGTAACGGGGGTCCCCTACAATGAGCAGTTCTTC. Amino acid sequence: CASSVTGVPYNEQFF. The variable domain in full, with the rest retrieved from reference TRBV9 and TRBJ2-1, is DSGVTQTPKHLITATGQRVTLRCSPRSGDLSVYWYQQSLDQGLQFLIQYYNGEERAKGNILERFSAQQFPDLHSELNLSSLELGDSALYFCASSVTGVPYNEQFFGPGTRLTVL.

The chain employs TRBV2 and TRBJ1-5; D is unresolved. V lost 4 bases to trimming and J lost 4 bases, with 8 bases between them. The CDR3 consists of 13 residues. CDR1 is SNHLY, CDR2 FYNNEI, per germline. CDR3 loop: CASSVEVNQPQHF. CDR3 in DNA: TGTGCCAGCAGTGTGGAGGTTAATCAGCCCCAGCATTTT.

The chain uses TRBV6-5 and TRBJ2-5, with 9 bases aligning to TRBD2. There are 14 residues in the CDR3. Germline V gene sequence: CDR1 MNHEY, CDR2 SVGAGI. J gave up 5 bases and V 6 bases, and 7 bases lay outside the gene matches. CDR3 in amino acids: CASRANGLAETQYF. CDR3 nucleotides: TGTGCCAGCAGAGCTAACGGACTAGCGGAGACCCAGTACTTC.

J is TRBJ1-6 and V is TRBV2; D uncertain. Germline CDR1 is SNHLY and CDR2 is FYNNEI. The CDR3 extends over 12 amino acids. V was trimmed by 8 bases and J by 4 bases, leaving 6 bases between them. The CDR3 reads CASLVYNSPLHF. The CDR3 DNA is TGTGCCAGCCTAGTTTATAATTCACCCCTCCACTTT.

The chain uses TRBV5-8 and TRBJ2-5; D call uncertain. CDR1 is SGHTS, CDR2 YDEGEE, per germline. The CDR3 spans 13 residues. Trimming removed 1 base from V and 2 bases from J, with 6 bases in between. CDR3 sequence reads: CASSLYLQETQYF. The CDR3 nucleotides read TGTGCCAGCAGCTTGTATTTGCAAGAGACCCAGTACTTC. The variable domain in full, completed from reference TRBV5-8 and TRBJ2-5, reads EAGVTQSPTHLIKTRGQQATLRCSPISGHTSVYWYQQALGLGLQFLLWYDEGEERNRGNFPPRFSGRQFPNYSSELNVNALELEDSALYLCASSLYLQETQYFGPGTRLLVL.

The gene calls are TRBV4-1 and TRBJ2-2; 14 bases are a match to TRBD2. This CDR3 is 19 amino acids long. V dropped 5 bases and J dropped 4; count of bases not matched to a gene: 12. Germline assignment: CDR1 MGHRA and CDR2 YSYEKL. CDR3 DNA: TGCGCCAGCAGCGTCCGGGGCGGGACTAGCGGGAGCCGCACCGGGGAGCTGTTTTTT. The encoded protein is CASSVRGGTSGSRTGELFF.

The V and J genes are TRBV4-2 and TRBJ2-2, with a weak D call TRBD1 (5 bases). V lost 0 bases and J 0 bases, leaving 8 bases between the germline ends. The CDR3 is 16 residues long. From germline, CDR1 is LGHNA and CDR2 YNFKEQ. CDR3 sequence (DNA): TGTGCCAGCAGCCAAGATAAGGGGACGAACACCGGGGAGCTGTTTTTT. The encoded protein is CASSQDKGTNTGELFF.

The chain joins TRBV21-1 to TRBJ2-1; TRBD2, the table's D call, was not compared with the DNA. TRBV21-1 is an annotated pseudogene. CDR3 length: 15 amino acids. CDR3 DNA: TGTGCCAGCAGCAAAATAATCTTTGTAGTGAATGAGCAGTTCTTC. Amino acids: CASSKIIFVVNEQFF.